The clone carrying this T cell receptor (beta chain) was detected only a few times. Its antigen remains unknown. This sample is drawn from a study of T cell repertoires in cytomegalovirus infection. On the study more broadly: Both CMV infection and a matching HLA type were indicated by public TCR beta signatures.

MiXCR, applied by TCRdb to the reads, yields one record per CDR3 protein. The sample has hundreds of thousands of distinct CDR3 sequences, about a sixth seen once. General observations from the study: CMV-specific TCR beta clonotypes restricted by HLA-C dominated the ex vivo response. Identification of carriers of CMV plus the relevant HLA was achieved through cumulative public TCR beta family frequency.

This CDR3 is 12 amino acids long. CDR1 SGHAT and CDR2 FQNNGV come from the germline V gene. V was pared by 3 bases and J by 2 bases, with 4 bases between. This clonotype was sampled from a human donor in good health (CMV status not recorded). Some clones in this sample may be carry-over from other donors' samples. The chain has TRBV11-2 and TRBJ1-2, with unresolved D. The sample taken for sequencing was PBMCs. The CDR3 reads CASSFMNYGYTF. CDR3 coding DNA: TGTGCCAGCAGCTTTATGAACTATGGCTACACCTTC.